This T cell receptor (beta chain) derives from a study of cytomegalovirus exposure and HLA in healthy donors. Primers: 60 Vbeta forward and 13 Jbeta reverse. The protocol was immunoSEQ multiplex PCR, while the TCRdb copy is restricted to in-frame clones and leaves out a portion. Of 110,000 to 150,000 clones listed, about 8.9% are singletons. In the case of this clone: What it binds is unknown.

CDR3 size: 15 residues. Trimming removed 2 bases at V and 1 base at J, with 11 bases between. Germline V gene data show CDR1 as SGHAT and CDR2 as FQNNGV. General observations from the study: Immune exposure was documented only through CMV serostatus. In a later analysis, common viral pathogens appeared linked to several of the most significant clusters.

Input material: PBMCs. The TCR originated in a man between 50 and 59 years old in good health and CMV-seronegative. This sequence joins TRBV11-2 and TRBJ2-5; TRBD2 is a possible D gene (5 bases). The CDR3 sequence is CASSLHSSGQETQYF. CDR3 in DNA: TGTGCCAGCAGCTTACATTCAAGCGGCCAAGAGACCCAGTACTTC.